These 27 T cell receptor beta chains came from one sample sequenced in a study of blood T cell repertoires in COVID-19. This table comes from immunoSEQ multiplex PCR, and its TCRdb copy is limited to in-frame clones, with some not included. The sample has hundreds of thousands of clones; approximately 87% are singletons. Sample: PBMCs or T cells enriched from blood (not recorded which). These receptors were collected from a woman in her fifties or sixties who had recovered from COVID-19.

The chain recombines TRBV7-2 with TRBJ2-6; 8 bases map to TRBD1. V dropped 3 bases and J dropped 0; count of bases not matched to a gene: 4. This CDR3 has 17 residues. The germline V gene has CDR1 SGHTA and CDR2 FQGNSA. DNA for the CDR3: TGTGCCAGCAGCTTCAGGGGGCTGAGCTCTGGGGCCAACGTCCTGACTTTC. Protein sequence: CASSFRGLSSGANVLTF. The variable domain in full, completed from reference TRBV7-2 and TRBJ2-6, reads GAGVSQSPSNKVTEKGKDVELRCDPISGHTALYWYRQSLGQGLEFLIYFQGNSAPDKSGLPSDRFSAERTGGSVSTLTIQRTQQEDSAVYLCASSFRGLSSGANVLTFGAGSRLTVL.

The chain carries TRBV7-9 and TRBJ2-7; 8 positions agree with TRBD2. With 6 bases clipped from V and 6 bases from J, the junction kept 4 bases outside the gene matches. The CDR3 contains 12 residues. CDR1 is SEHNR and CDR2 is FQNEAQ in the germline V gene (reference sequence). The CDR3 sequence is CASSKAGGEQYF. The CDR3 DNA reads TGTGCCAGCAGTAAGGCGGGGGGCGAGCAGTACTTC.

V usage is TRBV27 and J usage is TRBJ1-1, with 9 nucleotides matching TRBD1. Germline CDR1 is MNHEY and CDR2 is SMNVEV (reference sequence). V dropped 6 bases and J dropped 5; count of bases not matched to a gene: 10. The CDR3 contains 15 residues. CDR3 sequence (DNA): TGTGCCAGCAGCCTCGGGACAGGGATTATGACTGAAGCTTTCTTT. Protein product: CASSLGTGIMTEAFF.

V gene TRBV20-1 combines with J gene TRBJ1-5; D is unresolved. The CDR3 has 11 amino acids. V was shortened by 3 bases and J by 11 bases, with 11 bases between the two germline ends. CDR1 is DFQATT, CDR2 SNEGSKA, per germline (reference sequence). The CDR3 coding sequence is TGCAGTGCTAGTATGCGGGAAGCCCAGCATTTT. Its translation is CSASMREAQHF.

The chain carries TRBV3-1 (or the pseudogene TRBV3-2) and TRBJ2-1; TRBD2 agrees at 9 bases. The length of the CDR3 is 16 residues. Germline V gene lookup returns CDR1 LGHDT and CDR2 YNNKEL (reference sequence). The junction had 6 bases not matched to a gene; V was cut back by 0 bases and J by 6 bases. CDR3 region: CASSQEGGGGANEQFF. CDR3 DNA sequence: TGTGCCAGCAGCCAAGAGGGTGGCGGGGGGGCCAATGAGCAGTTCTTC.

The chain joins TRBV11-2 to TRBJ1-6; 7 nucleotides align to TRBD1. This CDR3 has 14 residues. Germline V lookup: CDR1 SGHAT, CDR2 FQNNGV. The junction had 3 bases not matched to a gene; V was cut back by 5 bases and J by 5 bases. The CDR3 protein is CASSMGQNNSPLHF. CDR3 coding DNA: TGTGCCAGCAGCATGGGACAGAATAATTCACCCCTCCACTTT. Drawing the rest from reference TRBV11-2 and TRBJ1-6, the complete variable domain is EAGVAQSPRYKIIEKRQSVAFWCNPISGHATLYWYQQILGQGPKLLIQFQNNGVVDDSQLPKDRFSAERLKGVDSTLKIQPAKLEDSAVYLCASSMGQNNSPLHFGNGTRLTVT.

The chain's CDR3 is CASSPQGSPWNTIYF. CDR3 nucleotides: TGTGCCAGCAGCCCCCAGGGTTCCCCGTGGAACACCATATATTTT. The chain carries TRBV3-1 (or the pseudogene TRBV3-2) and TRBJ1-3, with D maybe TRBD1 (5 bases). Trimming shortened V by 4 bases and J by 7 bases, and 17 bases separated the two germline ends. The CDR3 is 15 residues long. Germline assignment: CDR1 LGHDT and CDR2 YNNKEL (reference sequence).

The chain couples TRBV28 to TRBJ1-3, with D perhaps matching TRBD1 (6 bases). This CDR3 comprises 14 residues. CDR1 MDHEN and CDR2 SYDVKM come from the germline V gene. Trimming removed 3 bases from V and 8 bases from J, with 14 bases in between. The CDR3 sequence is CASSLTRGQYTIYF. The DNA for the CDR3 is TGTGCCAGCAGTTTGACCAGGGGCCAATACACCATATATTTT.

This sequence joins TRBV7-9 and TRBJ1-5, with a possible D match to TRBD1 (6 bases). The CDR3 loop spans 15 amino acids. V was trimmed by 5 bases and J by 0 bases, leaving 11 bases between them. Germline values: CDR1 SEHNR, CDR2 FQNEAQ (reference sequence). This CDR3 reads CASSPGQFSNQPQHF. In DNA form, the CDR3 reads TGTGCCAGCAGCCCCGGACAGTTTAGCAATCAGCCCCAGCATTTT.

CDR3 sequence: CASSLEAGGRYEQFF. CDR3 sequence (DNA): TGTGCCAGCAGCTTAGAAGCGGGGGGGCGATATGAGCAGTTCTTC. The gene calls are TRBV7-9 and TRBJ2-1; TRBD2 agrees at 10 bases. Germline loops: CDR1 SEHNR, CDR2 FQNEAQ (reference sequence). The CDR3 extends over 15 amino acids. V trimming: 1 base; J trimming: 8 bases; junction bases outside the gene matches: 5.

This rearrangement joins TRBV7-2 to TRBJ2-2; TRBD2 agrees at 9 bases. The trim removed 0 bases at V and 6 bases at J, leaving 2 bases unmatched. Germline CDR1 is SGHTA and CDR2 is FQGNSA. CDR3 length: 15 residues. The CDR3: CASSLAASGAGELFF. Here the CDR3 DNA reads TGTGCCAGCAGCTTAGCGGCTAGCGGGGCCGGGGAGCTGTTTTTT.

The chain joins TRBV5-1 to TRBJ1-2, with D perhaps matching TRBD1 (5 bases). There are 14 residues in the CDR3. The V end was cut by 6 bases, the J end by 3 bases, with 15 bases between. The germline V gene encodes CDR1 SGHRS and CDR2 YFSETQ. CDR3 nucleotide sequence: TGCGCCAGCACCCTCCCGGGGGAATACTATGGCTACACCTTC. Amino acids: CASTLPGEYYGYTF. Complete variable domain (other parts from reference TRBV5-1 and TRBJ1-2): KAGVTQTPRYLIKTRGQQVTLSCSPISGHRSVSWYQQTPGQGLQFLFEYFSETQRNKGNFPGRFSGRQFSNSRSEMNVSTLELGDSALYLCASTLPGEYYGYTFGSGTRLTVV.

The J gene is TRBJ1-1, the V gene TRBV5-6; D remains unclear. This CDR3 contains 13 residues. The germline CDR1 and CDR2 sequences are SGHDT and YYEEEE. Trimming removed 4 bases from V and 4 bases from J, with 11 bases in between. The CDR3 coding sequence is TGTGCCAGCAGCCCGCCCCCCGGCACTGAAGCTTTCTTT. Its translation: CASSPPPGTEAFF. Full variable domain (rest looked up from reference TRBV5-6 and TRBJ1-1): DAGVTQSPTHLIKTRGQQVTLRCSPKSGHDTVSWYQQALGQGPQFIFQYYEEEERQRGNFPDRFSGHQFPNYSSELNVNALLLGDSALYLCASSPPPGTEAFFGQGTRLTVV.

The chain has TRBV11-3 and TRBJ2-3, with 8 bases that match TRBD1. Germline CDR1 reads SGHNT; CDR2 reads YENEEA. V dropped 5 bases and J dropped 6; count of bases not matched to a gene: 16. This CDR3 is 17 amino acids long. Here the CDR3 DNA reads TGTGCCAGCAGCCCGTCGCAGGGGGCGAGGAGAGGGGATACGCAGTATTTT. Translating gives CASSPSQGARRGDTQYF.

The chain has TRBV28 and TRBJ1-1; TRBD1 matches 11 bases. V shed 9 bases, J shed 6 bases, and the junction held 6 bases outside the gene matches. There are 13 residues in the CDR3. The germline CDR1 and CDR2 sequences are MDHEN and SYDVKM. The CDR3 reads CASHSGQGAEAFF. The CDR3 DNA is TGTGCCAGTCACTCGGGACAGGGGGCTGAAGCTTTCTTT.

This sequence joins TRBV18 and TRBJ2-3; 9 nucleotides align to TRBD2. Trimming at V came to 4 bases and at J to 2 bases, leaving 7 bases not matched to a gene. This CDR3 region has 16 residues. Germline CDR1 is KGHSH and CDR2 is LQKENI. The CDR3 DNA reads as TGTGCCAGCTCACAAGGGAGCGGGGGGAACACAGATACGCAGTATTTT. It codes for CASSQGSGGNTDTQYF.

V usage is TRBV6-2 or TRBV6-3 and J usage is TRBJ1-1, with unresolved D. The CDR3 extends over 16 amino acids. Trimming removed 4 bases at V and 0 bases at J, with 15 bases between. Germline loops: CDR1 MNHEY, CDR2 SVGEGT. The DNA of the CDR3 is TGTGCCAGCAGTTCCTCGTTTCTGGGCCTGAACACTGAAGCTTTCTTT. Translating gives CASSSSFLGLNTEAFF.

The chain employs TRBV4-1 and TRBJ1-4; 9 nucleotides agree with TRBD1. The CDR3 loop spans 15 amino acids. Looked up from germline, CDR1 is MGHRA and CDR2 is YSYEKL. With 2 bases clipped from V and 8 bases from J, the junction kept 6 bases outside the gene matches. CDR3 amino acids: CASSQQGQGSEKLFF. CDR3 nucleotide sequence: TGCGCCAGCAGCCAACAGGGACAGGGAAGCGAAAAACTGTTTTTT.

The rearrangement joins TRBV7-9 to TRBJ2-3; 11 nucleotides agree with TRBD2. Germline trimming cut 4 bases from V and 7 bases from J; bases unmatched to any gene: 13. CDR1 and CDR2 (germline): SEHNR, FQNEAQ (reference sequence). This CDR3 has 17 amino acids. CDR3 nucleotides: TGTGCCAGCAGCTCCTTAGGTAGCGGGGGGGCTGTAAATACGCAGTATTTT. It specifies CASSSLGSGGAVNTQYF.

V gene TRBV5-8 combines with J gene TRBJ2-3, with TRBD1 matching over 7 bases. Trimming removed 9 bases from V and 0 bases from J; junction bases left unmatched: 10. Germline assignment: CDR1 SGHTS and CDR2 YDEGEE. The CDR3 consists of 15 residues. CDR3 amino acids: CAIQPTDRSTDTQYF. The CDR3 DNA sequence: TGTGCCATCCAACCTACGGACAGGAGCACAGATACGCAGTATTTT. Based on the CDR3 plus reference TRBV5-8 and TRBJ2-3, the full variable domain is EAGVTQSPTHLIKTRGQQATLRCSPISGHTSVYWYQQALGLGLQFLLWYDEGEERNRGNFPPRFSGRQFPNYSSELNVNALELEDSALYLCAIQPTDRSTDTQYFGPGTRLTVL.

This clone came up a few times. The V call is TRBV4-1, the J call TRBJ2-2, with D possibly TRBD1 on 5 matching bases. Trimming took off 1 base at V and 1 base at J, with 16 bases between the two ends. From germline, CDR1 is MGHRA and CDR2 YSYEKL. This CDR3 spans 18 amino acids. The CDR3 coding sequence is TGCGCCAGCAGCCAAGGACACGTCGCAGGGCGGAACACCGGGGAGCTGTTTTTT. It yields the protein CASSQGHVAGRNTGELFF.

The V call is TRBV28, the J call TRBJ1-5; no firm D call. Germline CDR1 reads MDHEN; CDR2 reads SYDVKM. This CDR3 has 15 amino acids. V shed 2 bases and J shed 0 bases, with 8 bases lying between them. In DNA form, the CDR3 reads TGTGCCAGCAGTTTAAGACTCCGTAGCAATCAGCCCCAGCATTTT. Amino acid sequence: CASSLRLRSNQPQHF.

The chain carries TRBV3-1 (or the pseudogene TRBV3-2) and TRBJ2-7; TRBD1 might be the D (6 bases). Germline values: CDR1 LGHDT, CDR2 YNNKEL (reference sequence). Trimming stripped 1 base from V and 2 bases from J, with 12 bases between. The CDR3 length is 15 residues. The CDR3 loop reads CASSQGGRGTYEQYF. In DNA form, the CDR3 reads TGTGCCAGCAGCCAAGGAGGTAGGGGGACCTACGAGCAGTACTTC.

About this clone itself: Other DNA sequences in the same sample also yield this CDR3. The chain has TRBV28 and TRBJ1-1; D remains unclear. The V end was cut by 3 bases, the J end by 3 bases, with 11 bases between. Germline CDR1 MDHEN, CDR2 SYDVKM. CDR3 length: 14 residues. CDR3 residues: CASSFRGGYTEAFF. Written as DNA, the CDR3 is TGTGCCAGCAGTTTTCGGGGTGGGTACACTGAAGCTTTCTTT.

This chain connects TRBV19 to TRBJ1-5; D is ambiguous. The germline V gene has CDR1 LNHDA and CDR2 SQIVND (reference sequence). The CDR3 consists of 15 residues. Trimming took off 7 bases at V and 1 base at J, with 14 bases between the two ends. CDR3 sequence (DNA): TGTGCCAGTATGGTTTCAGGTGGGAGCAATCAGCCCCAGCATTTT. This encodes CASMVSGGSNQPQHF.

J is TRBJ2-1 and V is TRBV11-2; 11 positions match TRBD2. This CDR3 has 15 amino acids. From germline, CDR1 is SGHAT and CDR2 FQNNGV. V was clipped by 1 base and J by 5 bases; unmatched bases: 1. DNA of the CDR3: TGTGCCAGCAGCTTAGTAGCGGGGGGGAACAATGAGCAGTTCTTC. The encoded protein is CASSLVAGGNNEQFF.

The CDR3 coding sequence is TGTGCCACCTCCAGACAGGGGAGGGGCTACACCTTC. It is translated as CATSRQGRGYTF. The genes are TRBV15 and TRBJ1-2, with 8 positions matching TRBD1. The CDR3 is made up of 12 amino acids. V shed 8 bases, J shed 8 bases, and the junction held 7 bases outside the gene matches. Per germline, CDR1 LNHNV and CDR2 YYDKDF (reference sequence).